This TCR beta chain was identified during a study of blood T cell repertoires in COVID-19. In the source study's methods: Nucleated cell number was recorded as an estimate derived from reference gene primer amplification. Sequencing was performed with immunoSEQ multiplex PCR; in TCRdb, only in-frame clones are kept and a portion is missing. From that table come the V and J calls and clone size; the DNA was used to work out D and trimming. The sample lists under 95,000 clones; about 89% were seen once. Germline lookup yields CDR1 MDHEN and CDR2 SYDVKM. V was trimmed by 6 bases and J by 0 bases, leaving 9 bases between them. The CDR3 covers 13 residues.

The sample taken for sequencing was peripheral blood. The origin of this receptor is a woman aged 50 to 60 in a cohort sampled during active COVID-19. The chain has TRBV28 and TRBJ2-7, with unresolved D. Written as DNA, the CDR3 is TGTGCCAGCAGCCCCCCGAGCTCCTACGAGCAGTACTTC. Amino acids: CASSPPSSYEQYF.